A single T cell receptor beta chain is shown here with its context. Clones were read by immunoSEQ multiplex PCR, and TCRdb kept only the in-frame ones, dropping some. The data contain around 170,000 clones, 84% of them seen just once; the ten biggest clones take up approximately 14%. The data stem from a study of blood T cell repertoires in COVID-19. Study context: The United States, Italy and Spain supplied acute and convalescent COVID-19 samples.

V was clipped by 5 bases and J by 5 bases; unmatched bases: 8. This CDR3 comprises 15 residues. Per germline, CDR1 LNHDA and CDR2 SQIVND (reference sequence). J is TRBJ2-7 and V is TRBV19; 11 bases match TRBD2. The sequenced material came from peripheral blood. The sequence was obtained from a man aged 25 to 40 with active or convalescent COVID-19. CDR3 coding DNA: TGTGCCAGTAGTTATGTTCCGGGACTAGCGGACGAGCAGTACTTC. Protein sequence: CASSYVPGLADEQYF.